This TCR beta chain was found in a study of shared clonotypes between healthy human individuals (dated by TCRdb to about 2020). In terms of the full investigation: A couple of women and a few men aged 18 to 49 years were included in the cohort. Per donor, three plates each were used for CD4 naive and CD4 memory, two for CD8 naive, and one for CD8 memory. To estimate repertoire size and how much clonotypes are shared between individuals, the study performed deep sequencing of blood TCR repertoires from roughly five healthy adults. Different laboratories and diverse techniques were used to prepare libraries and sequence TCR repertoires, to increase sequencing depth and limit assay-specific biases. Per donor, leukapheresis produced somewhere between about 0.94 and 9 billion PBMCs. The paper's findings and limits, for the study overall: Incomplete sequencing was indicated by rarefaction of sorted-subset datasets, despite the large sequencing depth. Higher generation probabilities were observed for clonotypes shared by all four sorted-subset donors than for non-shared clonotypes. Because the study included a small number of donors, the genetic and exposure-history diversity represented was limited. Naive subsets generally had larger estimated clonotype richness than memory subsets. Sampling was restricted to blood, and TCR repertoires in tissue are likely to differ from TCR repertoires in blood. Pairwise subsampling indicated that sequencing depth was expected to affect the degree of clonotype sharing among donors. Sharing across several donors was observed for about 5% of naive CD4, 3% to 3.5% of naive CD8, 2.3% of memory CD4, and roughly 0.4% of memory CD8 clonotypes.

Inclusive of the bounding cysteine and phenylalanine, the CDR3 is 15 residues long. The DNA shown is the 45-base CDR3, in frame from base 1. Trimming takes 5 bases from V and 4 bases from J, and the germline ends sit 14 bases apart. The CDR1 and CDR2 encoded by the germline V gene are MGHDK and SYGVNS. For this clone: Which antigen it targets is not known. The record has no base qualities; no much larger clone is one base away.

Using the deep immunoSEQ assay, TCR CDR3 regions were amplified from genomic DNA by multiplex PCR. For each cell subset, the extracted genomic DNA was distributed evenly across all wells of several immunoSEQ 96-well plates, and each plate served as one replicate. For sorted subsets, roughly 0.2 ug genomic DNA, equal to 30,000 or so T cell genomes, was loaded into each replicate PCR. Purified libraries were quantified with a Qubit 3.0 fluorometer, sized on a Bioanalyzer 2100, and re-quantified with the KAPA Library Quantification kit. Every immunoSEQ 96-well plate was sequenced on a dedicated single-read 150-cycle Illumina NextSeq 550 flow cell. In the source study's methods: The immunoSEQ output contained only junctional sequences without quality scores, so filtering could not match that applied to full-length reads. To assign V/J genes and CDR3, sequences were annotated against IMGT germline references using PyIR, a Python wrapper for IgBLAST v1.9. Any read was removed if the V/J assignment was weak (E-value above 1e-6), the CDR3 was missing, or the read contained stop codons, out-of-frame junctions, or ambiguous translated residues. V3J clonotypes were defined as sequences sharing an identical inferred V gene, J gene, and CDR3 amino acid sequence. Percentage overlap between repertoires was calculated by dividing the number of shared unique clonotypes by the size of the smaller repertoire. Repertoire richness was assessed with RTK rarefaction, the Chao1 estimator, and Recon v2.1 estimates of unobserved clonotypes. Generation probabilities were computed with OLGA for all TCRbeta clonotypes obtained by the gDNA method from several donors. TCRdb took this table from immuneACCESS and kept in-frame rearrangements with V and J called. Such tables lack part of the clones; where checked against another copy, unresolved V genes explain under half of the gap, and the rest is unexplained. V and J calls and clone size are those listed in that table; D and trimming were worked out from the DNA. The sample has about 2.4 million clones on record, approximately 93% of them singletons. The ten largest make up 0.36% of the sample.

Healthy HIV-negative adults with no recently reported acute infections or vaccinations were included as donors. All donors were Caucasian adults living in Nashville, Tennessee, USA. CD4+ T cells were enriched through magnetic negative selection, after which naive cells were positively selected on CD45RA and the remaining negative fraction served as the memory subset. Blood was collected by leukapheresis, and PBMCs were isolated by Ficoll-Histopaque density gradient centrifugation and then cryopreserved in liquid nitrogen vapor phase. Purity and quantity of every magnetically sorted T cell population were checked by analytical flow cytometry. From each sorted fraction, genomic DNA was isolated and quantified by UV absorbance on a Nanodrop 2000c.

The specimen sequenced was naive CD4+ T cells from PBMCs. The cell subset or site label, read with the paper, signifies: CD45RA+ positively selected. This sequence uses TRBV25-1 and TRBJ2-2; the D gene could be either TRBD1 or TRBD2, each agreeing at 5 bases. This TCR came from a young man in good health. Some clones in this sample may be carry-over from other donors' samples. The DNA sequence is as follows: TGTGCCAGCAGTCGCCCGGGACGGAGCACCGGGGAGCTGTTTTTT. Translation gives CASSRPGRSTGELFF.